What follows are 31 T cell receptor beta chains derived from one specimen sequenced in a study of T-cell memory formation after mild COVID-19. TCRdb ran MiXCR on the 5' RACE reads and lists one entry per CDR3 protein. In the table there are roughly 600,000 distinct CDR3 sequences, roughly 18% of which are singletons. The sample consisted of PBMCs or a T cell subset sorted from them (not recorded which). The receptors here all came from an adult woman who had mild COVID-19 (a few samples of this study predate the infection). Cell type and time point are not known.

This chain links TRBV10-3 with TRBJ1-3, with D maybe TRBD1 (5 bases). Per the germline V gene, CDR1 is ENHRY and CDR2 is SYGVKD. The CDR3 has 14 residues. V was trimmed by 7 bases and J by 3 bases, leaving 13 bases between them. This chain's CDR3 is CAITAGIGGNTIYF. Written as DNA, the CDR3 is TGTGCCATCACGGCAGGGATCGGTGGAAACACCATATATTTT.

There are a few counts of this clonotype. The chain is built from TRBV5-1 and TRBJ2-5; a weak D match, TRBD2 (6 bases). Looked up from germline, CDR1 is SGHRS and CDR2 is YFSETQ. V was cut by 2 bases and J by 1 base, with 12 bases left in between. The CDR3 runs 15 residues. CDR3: CASSFGGSGQETQYF. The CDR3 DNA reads TGCGCCAGCAGCTTTGGTGGTAGCGGCCAAGAGACCCAGTACTTC.

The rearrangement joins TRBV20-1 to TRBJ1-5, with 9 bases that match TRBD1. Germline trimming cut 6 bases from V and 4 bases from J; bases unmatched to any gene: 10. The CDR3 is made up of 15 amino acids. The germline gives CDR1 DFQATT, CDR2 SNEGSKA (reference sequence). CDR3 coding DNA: TGCAGTGCCCGCCTGGGGACAGGGTTTAATCAGCCCCAGCATTTT. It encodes CSARLGTGFNQPQHF.

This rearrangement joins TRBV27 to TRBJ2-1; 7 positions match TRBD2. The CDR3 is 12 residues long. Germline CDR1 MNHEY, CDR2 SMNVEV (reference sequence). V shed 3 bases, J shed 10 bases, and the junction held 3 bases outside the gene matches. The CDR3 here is CASSFPGGEQFF. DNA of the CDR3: TGTGCCAGCAGTTTCCCCGGGGGGGAGCAGTTCTTC.

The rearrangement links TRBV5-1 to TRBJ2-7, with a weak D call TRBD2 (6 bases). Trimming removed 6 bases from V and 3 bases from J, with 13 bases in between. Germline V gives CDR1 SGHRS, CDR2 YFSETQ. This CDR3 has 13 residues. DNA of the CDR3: TGCGCCAGCAATGGGGGGAGAGACTACGAGCAGTACTTC. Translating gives CASNGGRDYEQYF.

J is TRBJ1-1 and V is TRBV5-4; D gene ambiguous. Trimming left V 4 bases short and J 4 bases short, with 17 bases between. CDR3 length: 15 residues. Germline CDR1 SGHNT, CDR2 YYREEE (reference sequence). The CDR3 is CASSPAGLVGTEAFF. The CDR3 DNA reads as TGTGCCAGCAGCCCGGCCGGGTTAGTCGGCACTGAAGCTTTCTTT.

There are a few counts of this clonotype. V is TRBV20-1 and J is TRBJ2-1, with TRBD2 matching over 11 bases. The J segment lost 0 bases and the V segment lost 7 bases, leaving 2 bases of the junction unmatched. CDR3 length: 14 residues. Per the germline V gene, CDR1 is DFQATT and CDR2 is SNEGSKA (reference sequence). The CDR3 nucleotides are TGCAGTGTCGGGACTAGCGGCTCCTACAATGAGCAGTTCTTC. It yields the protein CSVGTSGSYNEQFF.

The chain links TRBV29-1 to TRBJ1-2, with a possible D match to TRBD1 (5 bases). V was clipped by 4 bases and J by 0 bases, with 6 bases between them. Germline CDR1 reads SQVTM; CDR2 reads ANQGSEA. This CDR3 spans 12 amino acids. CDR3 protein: CSVGQTNYGYTF. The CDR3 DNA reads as TGCAGCGTTGGACAGACTAACTATGGCTACACCTTC.

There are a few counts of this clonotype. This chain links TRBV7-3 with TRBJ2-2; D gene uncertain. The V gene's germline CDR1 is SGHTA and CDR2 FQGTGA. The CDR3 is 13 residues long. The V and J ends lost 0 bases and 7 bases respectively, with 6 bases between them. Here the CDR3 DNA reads TGTGCCAGCAGCTTAACATGGGGCGGGGAGCTGTTTTTT. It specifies CASSLTWGGELFF.

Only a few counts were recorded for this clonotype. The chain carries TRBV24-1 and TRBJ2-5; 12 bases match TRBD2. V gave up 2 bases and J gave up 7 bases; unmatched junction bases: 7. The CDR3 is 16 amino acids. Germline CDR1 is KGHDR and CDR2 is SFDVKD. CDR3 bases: TGTGCCACCAGTGATTCGCGACTAGCGGGAGCGGTGACCCAGTACTTC. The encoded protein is CATSDSRLAGAVTQYF.

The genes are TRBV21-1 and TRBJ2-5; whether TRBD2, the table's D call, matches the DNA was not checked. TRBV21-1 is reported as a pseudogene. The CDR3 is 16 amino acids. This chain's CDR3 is CASSKGPGAGPETQYF. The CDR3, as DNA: TGTGCCAGCAGCAAAGGGCCAGGGGCGGGCCCGGAGACCCAGTACTTC.

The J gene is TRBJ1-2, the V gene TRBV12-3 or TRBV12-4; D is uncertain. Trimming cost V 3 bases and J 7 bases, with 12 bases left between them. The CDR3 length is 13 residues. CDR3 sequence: CASSFEGSSGYTF. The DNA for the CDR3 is TGTGCCAGCAGTTTCGAGGGCTCCAGTGGCTACACCTTC.

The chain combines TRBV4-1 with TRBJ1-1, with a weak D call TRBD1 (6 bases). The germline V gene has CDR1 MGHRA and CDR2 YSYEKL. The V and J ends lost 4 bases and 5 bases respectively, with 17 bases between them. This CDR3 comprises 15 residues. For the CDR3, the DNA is TGCGCCAGCAGCCCGAGCTACAGGGTCGGTACTGAAGCTTTCTTT. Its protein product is CASSPSYRVGTEAFF.

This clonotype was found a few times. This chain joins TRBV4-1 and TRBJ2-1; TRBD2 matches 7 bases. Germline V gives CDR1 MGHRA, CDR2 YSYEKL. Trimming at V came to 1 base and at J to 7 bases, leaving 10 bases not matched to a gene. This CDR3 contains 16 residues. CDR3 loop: CASSQGQRGLRNEQFF. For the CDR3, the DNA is TGCGCCAGCAGCCAAGGTCAGCGGGGCCTTCGGAATGAGCAGTTCTTC.

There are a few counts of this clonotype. As DNA, the CDR3 is TGCAGTGCTAGAGATCTTAACCCCAAGAGGAATGGGGAGGCCCAGTACTTC. It translates to CSARDLNPKRNGEAQYF. The chain carries TRBV20-1 and TRBJ2-5; D is perhaps TRBD2 (6 bases). The CDR3 is 17 amino acids. The germline V and J ends were trimmed by 0 bases and 9 bases, with 26 bases remaining between them. Germline V gene sequence: CDR1 DFQATT, CDR2 SNEGSKA (reference sequence).

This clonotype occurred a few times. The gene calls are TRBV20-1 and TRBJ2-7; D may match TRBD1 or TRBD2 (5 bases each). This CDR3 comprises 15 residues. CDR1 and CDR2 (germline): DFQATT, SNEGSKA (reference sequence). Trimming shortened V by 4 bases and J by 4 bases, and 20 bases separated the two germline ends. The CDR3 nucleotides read TGCAGTGCTAACCTGAGAGGGGTCGGGCCTTACGAGCAGTACTTC. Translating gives CSANLRGVGPYEQYF.

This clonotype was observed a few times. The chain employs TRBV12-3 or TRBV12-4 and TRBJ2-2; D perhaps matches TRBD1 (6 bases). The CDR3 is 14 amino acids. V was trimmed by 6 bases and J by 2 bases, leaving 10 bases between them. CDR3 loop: CASRRDTNTGELFF. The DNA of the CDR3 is TGTGCCAGCAGAAGGGACACTAACACCGGGGAGCTGTTTTTT.

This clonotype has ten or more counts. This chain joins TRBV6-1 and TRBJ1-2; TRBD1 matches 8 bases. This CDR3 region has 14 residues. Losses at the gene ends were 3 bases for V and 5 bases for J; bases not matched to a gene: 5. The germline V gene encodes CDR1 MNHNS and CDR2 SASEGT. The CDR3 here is CASSDGTGLYGYTF. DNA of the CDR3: TGTGCCAGCAGTGATGGGACAGGCCTATATGGCTACACCTTC.

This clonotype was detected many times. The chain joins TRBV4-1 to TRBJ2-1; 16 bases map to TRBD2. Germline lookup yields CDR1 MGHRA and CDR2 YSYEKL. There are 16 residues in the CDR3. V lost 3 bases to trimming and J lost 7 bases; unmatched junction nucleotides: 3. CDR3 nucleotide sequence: TGCGCCAGCAGCCAGGGGACTAGCGGGGGGGCAAATGAGCAGTTCTTC. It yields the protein CASSQGTSGGANEQFF.

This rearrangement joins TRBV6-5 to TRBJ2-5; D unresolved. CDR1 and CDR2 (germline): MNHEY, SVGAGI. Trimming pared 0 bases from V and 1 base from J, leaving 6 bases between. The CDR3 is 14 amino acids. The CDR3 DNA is TGTGCCAGCAGTTACTCAAGGATCCAAGAGACCCAGTACTTC. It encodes CASSYSRIQETQYF.

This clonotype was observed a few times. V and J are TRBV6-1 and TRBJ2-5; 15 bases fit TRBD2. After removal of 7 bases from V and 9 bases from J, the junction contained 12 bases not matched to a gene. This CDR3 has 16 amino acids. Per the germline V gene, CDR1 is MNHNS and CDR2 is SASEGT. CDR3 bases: TGTGCCAGCATCAGTGGACTAGCGGGAGGGGGGACGCCCCAGTACTTC. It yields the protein CASISGLAGGGTPQYF.

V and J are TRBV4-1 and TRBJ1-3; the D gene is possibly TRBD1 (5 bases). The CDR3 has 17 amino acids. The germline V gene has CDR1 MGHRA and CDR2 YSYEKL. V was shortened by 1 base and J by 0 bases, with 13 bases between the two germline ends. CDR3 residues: CASSQGGAITSGNTIYF. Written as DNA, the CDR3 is TGCGCCAGCAGCCAAGGAGGGGCCATTACCTCTGGAAACACCATATATTTT.

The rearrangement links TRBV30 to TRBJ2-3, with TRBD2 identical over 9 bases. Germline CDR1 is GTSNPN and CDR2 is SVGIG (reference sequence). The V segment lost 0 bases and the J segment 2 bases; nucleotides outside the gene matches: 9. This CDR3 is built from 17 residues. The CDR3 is CAWSVTRLAGSTDTQYF. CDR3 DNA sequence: TGTGCCTGGAGTGTAACGAGGCTAGCGGGGTCCACAGATACGCAGTATTTT.

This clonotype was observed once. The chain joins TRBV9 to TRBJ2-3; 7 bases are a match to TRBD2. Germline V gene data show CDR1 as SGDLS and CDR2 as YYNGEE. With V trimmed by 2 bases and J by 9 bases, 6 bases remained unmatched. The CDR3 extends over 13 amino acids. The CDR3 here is CASSVSGEGTQYF. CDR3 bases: TGTGCCAGCAGCGTTTCCGGGGAGGGGACGCAGTATTTT.

The CDR3 loop reads CASSLDTGTDTQYF. DNA for the CDR3: TGTGCCAGCAGCCTAGACACGGGCACAGATACGCAGTATTTT. The rearrangement uses TRBV7-9 and TRBJ2-3; D is undetermined. The CDR3 is made up of 14 amino acids. CDR1 and CDR2 from the germline V gene are SEHNR and FQNEAQ (reference sequence). V was trimmed by 5 bases and J by 1 base, leaving 10 bases between them.

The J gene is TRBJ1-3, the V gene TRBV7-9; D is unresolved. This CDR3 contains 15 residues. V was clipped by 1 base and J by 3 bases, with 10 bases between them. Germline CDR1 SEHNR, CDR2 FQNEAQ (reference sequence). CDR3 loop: CASSLGVSDGNTIYF. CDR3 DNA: TGTGCCAGCAGCTTAGGGGTTTCCGATGGAAACACCATATATTTT.

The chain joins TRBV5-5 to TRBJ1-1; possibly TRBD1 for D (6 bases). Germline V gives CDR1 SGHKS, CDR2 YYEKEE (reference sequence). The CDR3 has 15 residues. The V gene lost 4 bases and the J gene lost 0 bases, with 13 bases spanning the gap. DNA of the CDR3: TGTGCCAGCAGCCCCGGGACATTATTGAACACTGAAGCTTTCTTT. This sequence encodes CASSPGTLLNTEAFF.

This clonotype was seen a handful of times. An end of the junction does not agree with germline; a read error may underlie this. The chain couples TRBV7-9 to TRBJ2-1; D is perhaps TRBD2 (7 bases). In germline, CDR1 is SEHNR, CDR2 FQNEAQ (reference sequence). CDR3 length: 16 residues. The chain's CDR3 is CASSLLWGGSHNEQFF. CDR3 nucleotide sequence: TGTGCCAGCAGCTTACTGTGGGGGGGCTCCCACAATGAGCAGTTCTTC.

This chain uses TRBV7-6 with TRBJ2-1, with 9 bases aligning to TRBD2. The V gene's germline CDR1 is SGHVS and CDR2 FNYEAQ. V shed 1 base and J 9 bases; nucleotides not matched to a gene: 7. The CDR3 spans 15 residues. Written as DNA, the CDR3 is TGTGCCAGCAGCTTAGGGGCGGGAGGGGCCGGTGAGCAGTTCTTC. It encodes CASSLGAGGAGEQFF.

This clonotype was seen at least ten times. This CDR3 reads CATSDQSARDTGELFF. DNA for the CDR3: TGTGCCACCAGTGACCAATCGGCCAGGGACACCGGGGAGCTGTTTTTT. The chain combines TRBV24-1 with TRBJ2-2, with a tentative D call TRBD1 (5 bases). Trimming removed 4 bases from V and 3 bases from J, with 14 bases in between. CDR1 is KGHDR and CDR2 is SFDVKD in the germline V gene. This CDR3 comprises 16 residues.

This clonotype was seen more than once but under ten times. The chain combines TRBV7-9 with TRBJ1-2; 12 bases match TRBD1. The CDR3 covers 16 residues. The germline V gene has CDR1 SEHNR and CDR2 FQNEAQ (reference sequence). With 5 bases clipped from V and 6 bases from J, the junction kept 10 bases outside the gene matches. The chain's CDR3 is CASSTNPGQGADGYTF. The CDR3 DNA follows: TGTGCCAGCAGCACCAACCCGGGACAGGGGGCAGATGGCTACACCTTC.